Following are 7 T cell receptor beta chains from one sample sequenced in a study of cytomegalovirus exposure and HLA in healthy donors. The PCR contained 60 Vbeta and 13 Jbeta primers. Using immunoSEQ multiplex PCR, the repertoire was profiled, and TCRdb retains in-frame clones only, with some absent. The listing contains 45,000 to 55,000 clones. Sequencing was performed on PBMCs. The receptors were sampled from a man between 40 and 49 years old in good health and CMV-seropositive.

V gene TRBV6-5 combines with J gene TRBJ2-7; possibly TRBD1 for D (7 bases). The CDR3 length is 13 residues. Trimming shortened V by 6 bases and J by 6 bases, and 15 bases separated the two germline ends. Germline V gives CDR1 MNHEY, CDR2 SVGAGI. Here the CDR3 DNA reads TGTGCCAGCAGCTTCGACCAGGGGGGCGAGCAGTACTTC. Its protein is CASSFDQGGEQYF.

The rearrangement links TRBV5-6 to TRBJ2-7; no definite D call. V dropped 7 bases and J dropped 4 bases, with 15 bases sitting between them. The CDR3 spans 13 residues. Germline V gene sequence: CDR1 SGHDT, CDR2 YYEEEE. CDR3 bases: TGTGCCAGCGAACCTTCTACGCATTACGAGCAGTACTTC. Translated: CASEPSTHYEQYF.

The chain recombines TRBV10-1 with TRBJ2-2; a weak D match, TRBD2 (5 bases). This CDR3 is 16 amino acids long. Germline values: CDR1 WNHNN, CDR2 SYGVQD (reference sequence). Trimming pared 1 base from V and 6 bases from J, leaving 15 bases between. The CDR3 sequence: CASSEYCGRRAGELFF. CDR3 in DNA: TGCGCCAGCAGTGAGTACTGTGGCAGGCGGGCCGGGGAGCTGTTTTTT.

The J gene is TRBJ2-1, the V gene TRBV12-5; 7 bases align to TRBD2. The CDR3 contains 16 residues. V gave up 3 bases and J gave up 3 bases; unmatched junction bases: 8. Germline CDR1 is LGHNT and CDR2 is FRNRAP. CDR3 protein: CASGFGAGEDYNEQFF. The CDR3 DNA follows: TGTGCTAGTGGTTTTGGGGCGGGAGAAGACTACAATGAGCAGTTCTTC.

The chain is built from TRBV6-5 and TRBJ1-5, with TRBD1 matching 10 bases. Germline V gene sequence: CDR1 MNHEY, CDR2 SVGAGI. This CDR3 is built from 15 residues. Trimming removed 6 bases from V and 6 bases from J; junction bases left unmatched: 8. The CDR3 reads CASRSTGGTGQPQHF. The CDR3 DNA reads as TGTGCCAGCAGATCGACAGGGGGCACGGGTCAGCCCCAGCATTTT.

This chain uses TRBV9 with TRBJ1-1; 7 nucleotides align to TRBD1. Germline trimming cut 2 bases from V and 2 bases from J; bases unmatched to any gene: 3. This CDR3 region has 14 residues. CDR1 is SGDLS and CDR2 is YYNGEE in the germline V gene. The CDR3 loop reads CASSVGDSNTEAFF. As DNA, the CDR3 is TGTGCCAGCAGCGTCGGGGACAGTAACACTGAAGCTTTCTTT.

The chain employs TRBV6-5 and TRBJ1-2; tentative D call: TRBD1 (5 bases). V lost 5 bases and J 4 bases, leaving 11 bases between the germline ends. This CDR3 region has 13 residues. In germline, CDR1 is MNHEY, CDR2 SVGAGI. DNA of the CDR3: TGTGCCAGCAGTAGACCCGGGGGCTATGGCTACACCTTC. It yields the protein CASSRPGGYGYTF.